A single T cell receptor (beta chain) is shown here with its context. This specimen belongs to a study of cytomegalovirus exposure and HLA in healthy donors. Vbeta (60) and Jbeta (13) primers were used in the PCR. The data were produced by immunoSEQ multiplex PCR, yet TCRdb's version contains in-frame clones alone and is incomplete. This table has tens of thousands of clones, 70% appearing once. Germline V gene sequence: CDR1 LGHNA, CDR2 YNFKEQ. The CDR3 is made up of 15 amino acids. With 2 bases removed from V and 3 bases from J, the gap between germline ends came to 14 bases. As for the donors, each was a healthy bone marrow donor.

The receptor's source is a woman between 45 and 65 years old in good health and CMV-seronegative. V and J are TRBV4-2 and TRBJ2-7, with D possibly TRBD1 on 5 matching bases. Sequenced material: PBMCs. This CDR3 is CASSQKVTGYYEQYF. For the CDR3, the DNA is TGTGCCAGCAGCCAAAAGGTTACAGGATACTACGAGCAGTACTTC.